The clone carrying this T cell receptor beta chain showed up many times. The antigen is unknown. This sample was included in a study of identical twins. General study findings and limits: Weaker excess twin sharing was seen among beta out-of-frame sequences.

TCRdb independently ran MiXCR on the 5' RACE reads; one entry per CDR3 protein. The sample has about 340,000 distinct CDR3 sequences, roughly 12% seen once; the top ten hold just over 7%. Trimming took off 2 bases at V and 6 bases at J, with 8 bases between the two ends. This CDR3 region has 13 residues. These records were also assigned to another study, of yellow fever vaccine responses in identical twins. As reported in that work: In identical twins, vaccine T cell responses appeared partly shared and partly individual.

The clonotype originates from a woman aged 18 to 35 in good health. V and J are TRBV12-3 or TRBV12-4 and TRBJ1-5; the D is unclear. The sequenced sample was CD8+ T cells sorted from blood. Written as DNA, the CDR3 is TGTGCCAGCAGTTTATTCTGTTGTCAGCCCCAGCATTTT. Protein sequence: CASSLFCCQPQHF.